This T cell receptor (beta chain) emerged from a study of sequential checkpoint blockade in melanoma. Background on the study: Arm A got nivolumab then ipilimumab; arm B the reverse, 1:1. Maintenance nivolumab came after either treatment sequence.

Here immunoSEQ multiplex PCR was the method, and the copy in TCRdb shows in-frame clones only, minus some. Of about 20,000 clones in the sample, around three fifths were seen once. Treatment reported: randomized to nivolumab then ipilimumab (arm A) or the reverse (arm B). Live CD3+CD8+ CD19− CD56− cells were sorted from PBMCs. Germline V gene sequence: CDR1 SGHKS, CDR2 YYEKEE (reference sequence). The ends were cut back, 4 bases at V and 2 bases at J, with 14 bases in the middle. CDR3 length: 15 amino acids. Sequencing was performed on CD8+ T cells sorted from blood (inferred from file names), taken from a patient given nivolumab and ipilimumab in sequence. The receptor comes from a human donor with melanoma. The chain links TRBV5-5 to TRBJ2-3; TRBD2 might be the D (7 bases). CDR3 sequence (DNA): TGTGCCAGCAGCCCATTCGGGGGGCACACAGATACGCAGTATTTT. It yields the protein CASSPFGGHTDTQYF.